This T cell receptor beta chain was sequenced during a study of OX40 agonist ivuxolimab in advanced cancers. Regarding the complete study: Ivuxolimab was a fully human IgG2 agonistic monoclonal antibody targeting the costimulatory receptor OX40 (CD134). Intravenous ivuxolimab was administered to patients every 2 weeks at six dose levels: 0.01, 0.1, 0.3, 1.5, 3 and 10 mg/kg. Of the 50 or so patients in dose escalation, 19 had hepatocellular carcinoma, about 15 had melanoma, 9 had renal cell carcinoma and 9 had head and neck cancer. A male proportion of around 81% and a mean age of approximately 61 years, ranging from about 20 to 85, were recorded for the dose-escalation cohort. Patients were allowed to have had prior anti-PD-1, anti-PD-L1 or anti-CTLA-4 therapy, and approximately 39% of the dose-escalation patients had been treated with checkpoint inhibitors. Three dose-escalation patients achieved partial responses, one with hepatocellular carcinoma and two with cutaneous melanoma. The point of sequencing TCRbeta in the periphery was to test whether ivuxolimab changed TCR sequence diversity and drove clonal T-cell expansion. The paper describes the monotherapy dose-escalation part (N of about 47 patients) of the phase I trial of ivuxolimab. Here is what the overall study found, with its caveats: Low levels of normalized T-cell clonal expansion were also shown by some nonresponding patients. The antigen specificity of the peripheral T cells that underwent clonal expansion was not determined. After ivuxolimab, more expanded clones were found on average in CD8+ T cells than in CD4+ T cells. In partial responders in the 0.1-3.0 mg/kg groups, normalized peripheral clonal expansion was found to be among the lowest, especially among CD8+ T cells. At doses of 0.1 to 3.0 mg/kg, clonal expansion of both CD4+ and CD8+ blood T cells was observed from baseline to week 6.

Patients with a history of autoimmune disease or receiving systemic immunosuppression were excluded from the trial. Peripheral blood for TCR sequencing was collected from all dose cohorts at baseline, on cycle 4 day 1, and on cycle 7 day 1. The samples were taken from a phase I, first-in-human, multicenter, open-label dose-escalation trial of ivuxolimab. Adults with locally advanced or metastatic melanoma, renal cell carcinoma, hepatocellular carcinoma or head and neck squamous cell carcinoma were enrolled in the trial. Before TCR sequencing, CD4+ and CD8+ T cells were separately sorted from peripheral blood. For sequencing of the TCRbeta CDR3 region, genomic DNA was extracted from the sorted cells. The immunoSEQ Assay was used for sequencing of TCRbeta CDR3 regions. TCRdb retrieved this table from immuneACCESS and kept in-frame rearrangements only. Not all clones are present; in checked studies, unresolved V genes account for under half, and no reason is known for the remainder. The sample profile shows tens of thousands of clones; about 85% of them were found once. Jointly, the top ten make up roughly a sixth of the sample.

Points on this clone: What this receptor recognizes is not known. Base qualities are not recorded, but no much larger clone differs from it by a single base.

The starting material was CD4+ or CD8+ T cells sorted from blood, obtained in a trial of the OX40 agonist ivuxolimab. This sequence originates from an adult with an advanced solid tumor such as melanoma, head and neck, liver or kidney cancer.

The CDR3 protein sequence reads: CASSYSIPGNQPQHF. The base sequence is TGTGCCAGCAGTTACTCGATACCGGGGAATCAGCCCCAGCATTTT. The chain is made from TRBV6-5 and TRBJ1-5, with the D segment identity uncertain. The cysteine opens and the phenylalanine closes a CDR3 of 15 amino acids. Of the read, only the CDR3 DNA is kept; its 45 bases are in frame from base 1. The germline V gene encodes CDR1 MNHEY and CDR2 SVGAGI. At the junction V is shortened by 0 bases and J by 4 bases, with 10 bases in between.